Presented here are 18 T cell receptor beta chains from one specimen sequenced in a study of blood T cell repertoires in COVID-19. Profiling relied on immunoSEQ multiplex PCR, and the TCRdb table lists in-frame clones only, not all of them. The sample holds hundreds of thousands of clones; approximately 90% are singletons and the top ten take 4% to 4.5%. The sample was peripheral blood. The receptor source for this set is a woman in her twenties or thirties with acute or convalescent COVID-19.

V and J are TRBV15 and TRBJ1-2; 10 bases match TRBD1. V gave up 7 bases and J gave up 7 bases; unmatched junction bases: 12. Germline V CDR1 and CDR2: LNHNV, YYDKDF (reference sequence). The CDR3 runs 15 residues. This CDR3 reads CATTSSGTGAAGYTF. In DNA, the CDR3 is TGTGCCACCACAAGTTCCGGGACAGGGGCGGCTGGCTACACCTTC.

The chain links TRBV11-3 to TRBJ2-7, with D perhaps TRBD2 (6 bases). The germline V and J ends were trimmed by 5 bases and 3 bases, with 17 bases remaining between them. Germline loops: CDR1 SGHNT, CDR2 YENEEA. The CDR3 has 15 amino acids. Written as DNA, the CDR3 is TGTGCCAGCAGCCTCTTCATCGGGGGTCTCTACGAGCAGTACTTC. Amino acids: CASSLFIGGLYEQYF.

The chain is built from TRBV6-1 and TRBJ2-3, with TRBD1 matching 9 bases. Germline lookup yields CDR1 MNHNS and CDR2 SASEGT. This CDR3 region has 14 residues. After removal of 1 base from V and 13 bases from J, the junction contained 9 bases not matched to a gene. Here the CDR3 reads CASSEGGTGINEYF. In DNA, the CDR3 is TGTGCCAGCAGTGAAGGGGGGACAGGGATAAATGAGTATTTT.

The genes are TRBV28 and TRBJ2-1; 8 bases map to TRBD2. With 4 bases clipped from V and 4 bases from J, the junction kept 3 bases outside the gene matches. Per germline, CDR1 MDHEN and CDR2 SYDVKM. The CDR3 extends over 14 amino acids. The CDR3 spells CASSSAGAYNEQFF. CDR3 nucleotide sequence: TGTGCCAGCAGTTCAGCGGGGGCGTACAATGAGCAGTTCTTC.

The chain joins TRBV5-4 to TRBJ2-1, with 9 bases aligning to TRBD1. CDR3 length: 19 amino acids. The germline V gene has CDR1 SGHNT and CDR2 YYREEE (reference sequence). The V segment lost 0 bases and the J segment 6 bases; nucleotides outside the gene matches: 16. CDR3 in amino acids: CASSLVTGGAWAGPNEQFF. In DNA, the CDR3 is TGTGCCAGCAGCTTGGTAACAGGGGGCGCTTGGGCGGGACCCAATGAGCAGTTCTTC. The full variable domain, in which reference TRBV5-4 and TRBJ2-1 provide the parts outside the CDR3, is ETGVTQSPTHLIKTRGQQVTLRCSSQSGHNTVSWYQQALGQGPQFIFQYYREEENGRGNFPPRFSGLQFPNYSSELNVNALELDDSALYLCASSLVTGGAWAGPNEQFFGPGTRLTVL.

The genes are TRBV6-6 and TRBJ2-5; unclear D gene. V lost 5 bases and J 2 bases, leaving 3 bases between the germline ends. The V gene's germline CDR1 is MNHNY and CDR2 SVGAGI (reference sequence). This CDR3 spans 11 amino acids. The CDR3 spells CASSPQETQYF. In DNA form, the CDR3 reads TGTGCCAGCAGTCCGCAAGAGACCCAGTACTTC.

As regards this clone: This CDR3 is also generated by other DNA sequences in the sample. The rearrangement uses TRBV5-1 and TRBJ2-7; 8 nucleotides align to TRBD1. Per germline, CDR1 SGHRS and CDR2 YFSETQ. The CDR3 length is 13 residues. V was clipped by 1 base and J by 3 bases; unmatched bases: 0. CDR3 nucleotide sequence: TGCGCCAGCAGCTTGACAGGGGGCTACGAGCAGTACTTC. Translation gives CASSLTGGYEQYF. Variable domain in full (rest from reference TRBV5-1 and TRBJ2-7): KAGVTQTPRYLIKTRGQQVTLSCSPISGHRSVSWYQQTPGQGLQFLFEYFSETQRNKGNFPGRFSGRQFSNSRSEMNVSTLELGDSALYLCASSLTGGYEQYFGPGTRLTVT.

The chain is built from TRBV7-8 and TRBJ2-5, with 12 bases fitting TRBD1. With V trimmed by 3 bases and J by 5 bases, 16 bases remained unmatched. There are 19 residues in the CDR3. Germline V CDR1 and CDR2: SGHVS, FQNEAQ. This CDR3 is CASSLSPGTGGSGSETQYF. In nucleotides, the CDR3 is TGTGCCAGCAGCTTGAGTCCCGGGACAGGGGGCTCCGGTTCGGAGACCCAGTACTTC.

This clone was found once. V is TRBV6-5 and J is TRBJ1-1; TRBD1 matches 9 bases. Germline V gene data show CDR1 as MNHEY and CDR2 as SVGAGI. V gave up 7 bases and J gave up 1 base; unmatched junction bases: 1. The CDR3 extends over 13 amino acids. CDR3 sequence: CASTGQGNTEAFF. CDR3 nucleotide sequence: TGTGCCAGCACGGGACAGGGGAACACTGAAGCTTTCTTT.

There are a few counts of this clone. This sequence joins TRBV7-3 and TRBJ1-2, with 11 bases lining up with TRBD1. J was trimmed by 7 bases and V by 2 bases; bases with no gene match: 9. CDR1 and CDR2 (germline): SGHTA, FQGTGA. The CDR3 spans 16 residues. The CDR3 sequence is CASSLSGTGGSGGYTF. CDR3 in DNA: TGTGCCAGCAGCTTATCAGGGACAGGGGGTTCCGGTGGCTACACCTTC.

Concerning this clone: As the CDR3 is not closed by the conserved phenylalanine or tryptophan, this likely results from a read error. The DNA is left out, because the CDR3 cannot be placed on it with certainty; the CDR3 is given as TCRdb lists it. The chain is built from TRBV9 and TRBJ2-3; the table assigns TRBD1, which was not confirmed against the DNA. Including both end residues, the CDR3 is 10 amino acids long. Germline lookup yields CDR1 SGDLS and CDR2 YYNGEE. The CDR3 sequence is CASSVASYLG.

J is TRBJ2-1 and V is TRBV27; 8 positions agree with TRBD1. This CDR3 spans 16 amino acids. V was clipped by 5 bases and J by 8 bases; unmatched bases: 14. Germline loops: CDR1 MNHEY, CDR2 SMNVEV (reference sequence). CDR3 coding DNA: TGTGCCAGCAGTACCCTAAGGACAGGGTTAGGAGATGAGCAGTTCTTC. It specifies CASSTLRTGLGDEQFF.

The chain joins TRBV5-4 to TRBJ1-1; 7 bases align to TRBD1. CDR1 and CDR2 (germline): SGHNT, YYREEE (reference sequence). This CDR3 has 16 residues. V gave up 5 bases and J gave up 6 bases; unmatched junction bases: 16. The CDR3 DNA is TGTGCCAGCAGTCGTACAGGGGTTCGGGAGGGGGCTGAAGCTTTCTTT. It translates to CASSRTGVREGAEAFF.

This clone was detected only once. This chain connects TRBV10-3 to TRBJ2-2; no clear D. This CDR3 region has 12 residues. Germline assignment: CDR1 ENHRY and CDR2 SYGVKD. V dropped 5 bases and J dropped 6 bases, with 7 bases sitting between them. The CDR3 sequence: CAISKAPGELFF. CDR3 DNA sequence: TGTGCCATCAGTAAAGCACCCGGGGAGCTGTTTTTT.

This chain uses TRBV9 with TRBJ1-2, with D unresolved. V was clipped by 3 bases and J by 4 bases, with 7 bases between them. The V gene's germline CDR1 is SGDLS and CDR2 YYNGEE. The CDR3 contains 12 residues. CDR3 nucleotide sequence: TGTGCCAGCAGCGCCCCGTCCTATGGCTACACCTTC. Amino acid sequence: CASSAPSYGYTF.

This rearrangement joins TRBV12-3 or TRBV12-4 to TRBJ1-1; TRBD1 aligns across 7 bases. Germline trimming cut 10 bases from V and 4 bases from J; bases unmatched to any gene: 6. The CDR3 loop spans 12 amino acids. The CDR3 coding sequence is TGTGCCACCACAGGGGTGGGCACTGAAGCTTTCTTT. As protein: CATTGVGTEAFF.

This chain connects TRBV6-5 to TRBJ1-5; 7 nucleotides align to TRBD1. The length of the CDR3 is 14 residues. V gave up 4 bases and J gave up 5 bases; unmatched junction bases: 5. Germline values: CDR1 MNHEY, CDR2 SVGAGI. CDR3 sequence reads: CASSSGQFDQPQHF. The CDR3 region has the DNA TGTGCCAGCAGTTCGGGACAGTTTGATCAGCCCCAGCATTTT.

This rearrangement joins TRBV9 to TRBJ1-1, with TRBD1 matching over 11 bases. V lost 4 bases to trimming and J lost 10 bases; unmatched junction nucleotides: 9. Germline assignment: CDR1 SGDLS and CDR2 YYNGEE. This CDR3 is built from 14 residues. The CDR3 sequence is CASSRTGGSLGAFF. The CDR3 DNA sequence: TGTGCCAGCAGCCGGACAGGGGGCTCTTTAGGAGCTTTCTTT.